A few counts support the clone carrying this TCR beta chain. Its antigen remains unidentified. Treatment noted: roughly 10-day PBMC culture with coronavirus spike peptide pools or control peptides (ViraFEST assay). This entry comes from a study of vaccination and CD4 T cells after COVID-19. The wider study: Nasal swab PCR detected SARS-CoV-2 in convalescent patients, who comprised 9 or 10 mild cases and one severe case. Post-vaccine sampling followed dose two by a median about 70 days (range 14 to 241).

Study outcomes and limitations: The great majority, 304 of 307 vaccine-specific clones, proved spike mono-reactive in convalescent patients. Analysis covered relatively few convalescent patients and lacked any early post-infection timepoints.

The Oncomine TCR Beta short-read assay was applied to DNA of cultured CD4+ T cells. TCRdb reprocessed the PCR reads with MiXCR, giving one entry per CDR3 protein. Of about 14,000 distinct CDR3 sequences in the sample, around 50% are singletons; the top ten hold approximately 15%. Germline-derived CDR1 and CDR2 are MNHEY and SMNVEV (reference sequence). The CDR3 spans 16 residues. V lost 5 bases and J lost 3, with 14 bases in between. The receptor comes from a human donor who had recovered from COVID-19. The gene calls are TRBV27 and TRBJ1-6, with D possibly TRBD1 on 6 matching bases. The specimen was CD4+ T cells from blood, cultured in vitro. The CDR3 spells CASSPHRDLYNSPLHF. In DNA, the CDR3 is TGTGCCAGCAGTCCCCACAGGGATCTCTATAATTCACCCCTCCACTTT.